These 24 T cell receptor beta chains were all obtained from the same sample, sequenced in a study of blood T cell repertoires in COVID-19. The table came from immunoSEQ multiplex PCR; TCRdb's copy has only in-frame clones and leaves some out. The sample contains approximately 280,000 clones, around 85% of which appear only once. Input material: PBMCs or T cells enriched from blood (not recorded which). These TCRs come from a woman in her forties or fifties who had recovered from COVID-19.

The gene calls are TRBV7-8 and TRBJ2-1, with a possible D match to TRBD1 (6 bases). CDR1 and CDR2 from the germline V gene are SGHVS and FQNEAQ. V gave up 6 bases and J gave up 5 bases, with 23 bases separating them. The CDR3 covers 17 residues. The chain's CDR3 is CASSSWTVLKHNNEQFF. The CDR3 DNA sequence: TGTGCCAGCAGTTCCTGGACAGTACTTAAACACAACAATGAGCAGTTCTTC.

This chain connects TRBV6-5 to TRBJ1-2, with a possible D match to TRBD1 (5 bases). V lost 6 bases and J lost 3, with 11 bases in between. The CDR3 covers 13 residues. Germline V gives CDR1 MNHEY, CDR2 SVGAGI. CDR3 nucleotide sequence: TGTGCCAGCAGCCGAGACAGATACTATGGCTACACCTTC. Its protein is CASSRDRYYGYTF.

In its sample, this clone was seen once. This chain uses TRBV18 with TRBJ1-1, with a possible D match to TRBD1 (5 bases). The CDR3 has 15 amino acids. V was shortened by 3 bases and J by 3 bases, with 14 bases between the two germline ends. The germline gives CDR1 KGHSH, CDR2 LQKENI. As DNA, the CDR3 is TGTGCCAGCTCACCTACAGGACGGCGATACACTGAAGCTTTCTTT. Protein: CASSPTGRRYTEAFF.

This clone was detected a few times. This chain links TRBV3-1 (or the pseudogene TRBV3-2) with TRBJ1-2, with 7 bases matching TRBD1. Germline V gene lookup returns CDR1 LGHDT and CDR2 YNNKEL (reference sequence). With V trimmed by 3 bases and J by 3 bases, 4 bases remained unmatched. The CDR3 consists of 14 residues. CDR3 loop: CASSQSTGDYGYTF. As DNA, the CDR3 is TGTGCCAGCAGCCAGAGCACAGGGGACTATGGCTACACCTTC.

V is TRBV19 and J is TRBJ1-4, with 7 nucleotides matching TRBD1. The CDR3 loop spans 14 amino acids. From germline, CDR1 is LNHDA and CDR2 SQIVND (reference sequence). Losses at the gene ends were 8 bases for V and 8 bases for J; bases not matched to a gene: 11. CDR3 amino acids: CASARQGMKEKLFF. In nucleotides, the CDR3 is TGTGCCAGTGCCAGACAGGGTATGAAGGAAAAACTGTTTTTT.

The V call is TRBV28, the J call TRBJ1-1; TRBD1 matches 7 bases. Germline assignment: CDR1 MDHEN and CDR2 SYDVKM. The trim removed 6 bases at V and 0 bases at J, leaving 1 base unmatched. The CDR3 loop spans 13 amino acids. CDR3 coding DNA: TGTGCCAGCAGAGACAGGGTGAACACTGAAGCTTTCTTT. Translation: CASRDRVNTEAFF.

The gene calls are TRBV6-6 and TRBJ1-1; D remains unclear. The ends were cut back, 0 bases at V and 9 bases at J, with 11 bases in the middle. Germline V gives CDR1 MNHNY, CDR2 SVGAGI (reference sequence). CDR3 length equals 13 residues. The CDR3 spells CASSYSKEDQAFF. DNA for the CDR3: TGTGCCAGCAGTTACTCTAAGGAGGATCAAGCTTTCTTT.

This chain joins TRBV7-9 and TRBJ2-7; TRBD1 aligns across 7 bases. Losses at the gene ends were 1 base for V and 2 bases for J; bases not matched to a gene: 2. Germline lookup yields CDR1 SEHNR and CDR2 FQNEAQ (reference sequence). The CDR3 is made up of 14 amino acids. CDR3 residues: CASSLVGTAYEQYF. The CDR3 nucleotides read TGTGCCAGCAGCTTAGTCGGGACAGCCTACGAGCAGTACTTC.

This clone was detected many times. This sequence joins TRBV19 and TRBJ2-7; 10 bases agree with TRBD1. The CDR3 consists of 16 residues. Germline V gene lookup returns CDR1 LNHDA and CDR2 SQIVND (reference sequence). The junction had 6 bases not matched to a gene; V was cut back by 1 base and J by 3 bases. Written as DNA, the CDR3 is TGTGCCAGTAGTATAGGTCTCTGGGACAGGGGCTACGAGCAGTACTTC. Amino acid sequence: CASSIGLWDRGYEQYF.

The V and J genes are TRBV30 and TRBJ1-5; D possibly corresponds to TRBD1 (5 bases). CDR1 and CDR2 from the germline V gene are GTSNPN and SVGIG (reference sequence). Trimming removed 3 bases from V and 0 bases from J, with 15 bases in between. The CDR3 extends over 16 amino acids. CDR3 sequence reads: CAWRETDPLSNQPQHF. CDR3 coding DNA: TGTGCCTGGAGGGAGACAGATCCTCTTAGCAATCAGCCCCAGCATTTT.

This clone was counted a few times. The same CDR3 also results from other DNA sequences found in this sample. The chain combines TRBV6-5 with TRBJ2-3, with TRBD2 as a possible D gene (5 bases). Looked up from germline, CDR1 is MNHEY and CDR2 is SVGAGI. V was pared by 8 bases and J by 2 bases, with 8 bases between. The CDR3 spans 12 residues. The CDR3 loop reads CASGRDTDTQYF. The DNA for the CDR3 is TGTGCCAGCGGCCGGGACACAGATACGCAGTATTTT.

The V and J genes are TRBV2 and TRBJ2-1; TRBD2 agrees at 16 bases. V lost 7 bases to trimming and J lost 9 bases; unmatched junction nucleotides: 3. This CDR3 has 14 amino acids. Germline loops: CDR1 SNHLY, CDR2 FYNNEI. The CDR3 DNA reads as TGTGCCAGCAAGGGACTAGCGGGAGGGAGTGAGCAGTTCTTC. It specifies CASKGLAGGSEQFF. Complete variable domain (other parts from reference TRBV2 and TRBJ2-1): EPEVTQTPSHQVTQMGQEVILRCVPISNHLYFYWYRQILGQKVEFLVSFYNNEISEKSEIFDDQFSVERPDGSNFTLKIRSTKLEDSAMYFCASKGLAGGSEQFFGPGTRLTVL.

This clone appeared a few times. The chain links TRBV2 to TRBJ1-5; TRBD1 matches at 12 bases. V was pared by 7 bases and J by 8 bases, with 6 bases of the junction left unmatched. CDR1 and CDR2 (germline): SNHLY, FYNNEI. The CDR3 covers 14 residues. CDR3 nucleotides: TGTGCCAGCACACCGGGACAGGGGGCTGAGCCCCAGCATTTT. Encoded protein: CASTPGQGAEPQHF.

A single count supports this clone. The gene calls are TRBV27 and TRBJ2-2; TRBD2 matches 7 bases. CDR1 MNHEY and CDR2 SMNVEV come from the germline V gene (reference sequence). The V segment lost 4 bases and the J segment 6 bases; nucleotides outside the gene matches: 8. CDR3 length: 15 residues. The CDR3 bases are TGTGCCAGCAGTTCGGGCGGGGGAACGTCCGGGGAGCTGTTTTTT. Its translation is CASSSGGGTSGELFF.

The chain has TRBV18 and TRBJ2-1, with 10 bases matching TRBD1. In germline, CDR1 is KGHSH, CDR2 LQKENI. J gave up 1 base and V 5 bases, and 8 bases lay outside the gene matches. The CDR3 runs 17 residues. The CDR3 reads CASSYRTGGVSYNEQFF. The CDR3 coding sequence is TGTGCCAGCTCATACAGGACAGGGGGTGTATCCTACAATGAGCAGTTCTTC.

The genes are TRBV7-8 and TRBJ1-6, with 8 bases identical to TRBD1. Germline trimming cut 5 bases from V and 9 bases from J; bases unmatched to any gene: 9. CDR3 length: 15 amino acids. Germline lookup yields CDR1 SGHVS and CDR2 FQNEAQ. CDR3 in DNA: TGTGCCAGCAGCACTGGACAGGGCGGGAGTTCACCCCTCCACTTT. Translation: CASSTGQGGSSPLHF.

The chain couples TRBV15 to TRBJ1-4; no reliable D call. The V end was cut by 5 bases, the J end by 8 bases, with 15 bases between. This CDR3 spans 14 amino acids. Germline lookup yields CDR1 LNHNV and CDR2 YYDKDF (reference sequence). This CDR3 is CATSGNTGEEKLFF. Here the CDR3 DNA reads TGTGCCACCAGCGGAAACACGGGTGAGGAAAAACTGTTTTTT.

This clone was counted only a few times. An end of the junction differs from the germline gene, which may be a read error. The V gene is TRBV29-1, the J gene TRBJ1-1; D may be TRBD1 (6 bases). Germline V lookup: CDR1 SQVTM, CDR2 ANQGSEA. The CDR3 is made up of 12 amino acids. The CDR3 sequence: CSAYQGNAEAFF. CDR3 in DNA: TGCAGCGCCTATCAGGGGAACGCTGAAGCTTTCTTT.

The gene calls are TRBV7-9 and TRBJ2-5, with 9 nucleotides matching TRBD1. CDR1 and CDR2 (germline): SEHNR, FQNEAQ (reference sequence). The J segment lost 7 bases and the V segment lost 2 bases, leaving 5 bases of the junction unmatched. This CDR3 has 14 residues. In nucleotides, the CDR3 is TGTGCCAGCAGCTTACCGGGACAGGGAGGGACCCAGTACTTC. Encoded protein: CASSLPGQGGTQYF. Drawing the rest from reference TRBV7-9 and TRBJ2-5, the complete variable domain is DTGVSQNPRHKITKRGQNVTFRCDPISEHNRLYWYRQTLGQGPEFLTYFQNEAQLEKSRLLSDRFSAERPKGSFSTLEIQRTEQGDSAMYLCASSLPGQGGTQYFGPGTRLLVL.

The chain employs TRBV5-1 and TRBJ1-1, with 8 bases identical to TRBD1. CDR1 and CDR2 (germline): SGHRS, YFSETQ. The trim removed 4 bases at V and 0 bases at J, leaving 5 bases unmatched. The CDR3 consists of 15 residues. The CDR3 nucleotides are TGCGCCAGCAGCACCCTGGACAGGGTGAACACTGAAGCTTTCTTT. It specifies CASSTLDRVNTEAFF.

The V call is TRBV4-2, the J call TRBJ2-4; 9 positions agree with TRBD2. V lost 1 base to trimming and J lost 4 bases; unmatched junction nucleotides: 8. Germline lookup yields CDR1 LGHNA and CDR2 YNFKEQ. The CDR3 consists of 17 residues. The CDR3 DNA reads as TGTGCCAGCAGCCAAGGTGTGCGGGGGGGTCTTAAAAACATTCAGTACTTC. It codes for CASSQGVRGGLKNIQYF.

This chain connects TRBV29-1 to TRBJ2-2, with TRBD1 matching 7 bases. The CDR3 is 15 residues long. From germline, CDR1 is SQVTM and CDR2 ANQGSEA. Trimming removed 4 bases from V and 0 bases from J; junction bases left unmatched: 5. The CDR3 is CSVVRGLTNTGELFF. CDR3 bases: TGCAGCGTTGTTAGGGGGCTTACGAACACCGGGGAGCTGTTTTTT.

A few counts support this clone. The rearrangement uses TRBV7-9 and TRBJ1-1, with 7 bases matching TRBD1. This CDR3 region has 12 residues. V lost 5 bases to trimming and J lost 7 bases; unmatched junction nucleotides: 4. CDR1 SEHNR and CDR2 FQNEAQ come from the germline V gene (reference sequence). CDR3 residues: CASSPGTDEAFF. The CDR3, as DNA: TGTGCCAGCAGCCCCGGGACAGATGAAGCTTTCTTT.

The chain uses TRBV11-2 and TRBJ2-2, with TRBD2 matching over 12 bases. The CDR3 spans 17 residues. Germline assignment: CDR1 SGHAT and CDR2 FQNNGV. The V segment lost 2 bases and the J segment 7 bases; nucleotides outside the gene matches: 8. In DNA form, the CDR3 reads TGTGCCAGCAGCTTAATCCTAGCGGGAGGGCCCATCGGGGAGCTGTTTTTT. This gives the protein CASSLILAGGPIGELFF.